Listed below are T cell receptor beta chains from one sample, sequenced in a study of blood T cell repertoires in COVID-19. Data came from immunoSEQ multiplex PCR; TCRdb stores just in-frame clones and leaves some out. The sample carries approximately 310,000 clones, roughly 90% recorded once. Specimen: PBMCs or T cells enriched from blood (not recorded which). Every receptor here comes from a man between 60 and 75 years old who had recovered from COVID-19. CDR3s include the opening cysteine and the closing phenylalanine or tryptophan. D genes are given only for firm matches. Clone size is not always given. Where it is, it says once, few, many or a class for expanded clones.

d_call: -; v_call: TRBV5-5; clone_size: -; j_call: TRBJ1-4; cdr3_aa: CASSTRGGAGEKLFF; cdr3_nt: TGTGCCAGCAGCACCCGAGGTGGGGCGGGGGAAAAACTGTTTTTT
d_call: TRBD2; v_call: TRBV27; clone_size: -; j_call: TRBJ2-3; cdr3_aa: CASSLASRGGSITDTQYF; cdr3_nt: TGTGCCAGCAGTTTAGCCAGCCGGGGAGGGTCAATCACAGATACGCAGTATTTT
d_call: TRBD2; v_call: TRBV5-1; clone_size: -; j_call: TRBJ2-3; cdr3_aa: CATRLAGRTDTQYF; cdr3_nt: TGCGCCACCCGACTAGCGGGACGCACAGATACGCAGTATTTT
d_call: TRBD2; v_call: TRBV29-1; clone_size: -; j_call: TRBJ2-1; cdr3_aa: CSVIAGGFVNEQFF; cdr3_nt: TGCAGCGTAATAGCGGGGGGGTTTGTCAATGAGCAGTTCTTC
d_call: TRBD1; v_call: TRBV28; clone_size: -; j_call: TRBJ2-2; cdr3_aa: CAVSGQGNTGELFF; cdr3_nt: TGTGCCGTTAGTGGACAGGGTAACACCGGGGAGCTGTTTTTT
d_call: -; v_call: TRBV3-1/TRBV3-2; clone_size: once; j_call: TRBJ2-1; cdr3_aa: CASSQDQAGRKQFF; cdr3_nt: TGTGCCAGCAGCCAAGACCAAGCGGGTAGAAAGCAGTTCTTC
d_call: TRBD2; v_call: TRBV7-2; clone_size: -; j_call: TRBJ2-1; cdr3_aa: CASVRGTGGPQNEQFF; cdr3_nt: TGTGCCAGCGTTCGGGGTACGGGAGGGCCGCAAAATGAGCAGTTCTTC
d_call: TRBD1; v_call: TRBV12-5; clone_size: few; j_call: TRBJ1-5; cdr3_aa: CASGSLDPDRDSNQPQHF; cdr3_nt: TGTGCTAGTGGTTCCTTAGACCCGGACAGGGATAGCAATCAGCCCCAGCATTTT
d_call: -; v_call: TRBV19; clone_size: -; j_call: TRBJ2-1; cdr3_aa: CASSTTVPNEQFF; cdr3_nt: TGTGCCAGTAGTACGACAGTCCCAAATGAGCAGTTCTTC
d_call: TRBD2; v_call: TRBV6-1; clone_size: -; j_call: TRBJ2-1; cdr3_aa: CASSVAGTSVLQGQFF; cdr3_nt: TGTGCCAGCAGTGTTGCCGGGACTAGCGTCCTCCAGGGGCAGTTCTTC
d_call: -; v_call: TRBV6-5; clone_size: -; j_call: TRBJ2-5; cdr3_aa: CASSFPEETQYF; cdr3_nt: TGTGCCAGCAGTTTCCCGGAGGAGACCCAGTACTTC
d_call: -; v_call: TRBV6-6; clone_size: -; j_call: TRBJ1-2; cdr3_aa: CASSYRTGRSLYGYTF; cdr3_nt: TGTGCCAGCAGTTACCGTACAGGACGGTCCCTCTATGGCTACACCTTC
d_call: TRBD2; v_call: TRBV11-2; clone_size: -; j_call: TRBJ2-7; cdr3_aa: CASSLVGTSNYEQYF; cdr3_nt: TGTGCCAGCAGCTTAGTGGGGACTAGTAACTACGAGCAGTACTTC
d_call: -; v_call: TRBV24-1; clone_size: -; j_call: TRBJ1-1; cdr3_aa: CATQPGGNTEAFF; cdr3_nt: TGTGCCACCCAACCGGGGGGGAACACTGAAGCTTTCTTT
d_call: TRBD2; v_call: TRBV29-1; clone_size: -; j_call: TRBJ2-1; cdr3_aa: CSVGTSGRGEQFF; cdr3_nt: TGCAGCGTGGGGACTAGCGGGAGAGGTGAGCAGTTCTTC
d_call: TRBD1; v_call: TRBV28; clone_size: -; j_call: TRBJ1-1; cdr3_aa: CASSVRGTVNTEAFF; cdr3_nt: TGTGCCAGCAGCGTAAGGGGGACAGTGAACACTGAAGCTTTCTTT
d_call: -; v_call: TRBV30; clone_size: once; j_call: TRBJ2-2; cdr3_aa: CAWRRGPNTGELFF; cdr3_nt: TGTGCCTGGAGGCGGGGGCCGAACACCGGGGAGCTGTTTTTT
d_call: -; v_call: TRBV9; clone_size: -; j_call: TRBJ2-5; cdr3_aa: CASSVMGKEEETQYF; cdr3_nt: TGTGCCAGCAGCGTCATGGGGAAGGAGGAAGAGACCCAGTACTTC
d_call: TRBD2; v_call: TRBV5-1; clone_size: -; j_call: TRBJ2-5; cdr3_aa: CASSSLSGSVKTQYF; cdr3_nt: TGCGCCAGCAGCTCCCTTAGCGGGAGCGTAAAGACCCAGTACTTC
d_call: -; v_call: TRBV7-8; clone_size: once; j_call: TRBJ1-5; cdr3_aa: CASSTDQGHQPQHF; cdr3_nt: TGTGCCAGCAGCACAGATCAGGGCCATCAGCCCCAGCATTTT
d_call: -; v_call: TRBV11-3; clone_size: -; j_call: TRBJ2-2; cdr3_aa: CASSPYQGTGELFF; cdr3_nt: TGTGCCAGCAGCCCCTATCAGGGCACCGGGGAGCTGTTTTTT
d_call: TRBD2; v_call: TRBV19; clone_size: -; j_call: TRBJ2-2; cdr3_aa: CASSTGLATAGELFF; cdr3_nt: TGTGCCAGTAGTACCGGACTAGCAACCGCCGGGGAGCTGTTTTTT
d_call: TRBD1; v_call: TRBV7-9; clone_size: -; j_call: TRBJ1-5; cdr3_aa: CASSSTGGSQPQHF; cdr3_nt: TGTGCCAGCAGCTCTACAGGGGGAAGTCAGCCCCAGCATTTT
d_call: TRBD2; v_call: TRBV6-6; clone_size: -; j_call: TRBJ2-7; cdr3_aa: CASTVVAGVNEQYF; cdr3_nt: TGTGCCAGCACTGTAGTTGCGGGAGTGAACGAGCAGTACTTC
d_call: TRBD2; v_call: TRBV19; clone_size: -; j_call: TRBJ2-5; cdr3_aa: CASSIGSGNLQETQYF; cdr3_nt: TGTGCCAGTAGTATCGGTAGCGGGAACCTACAAGAGACCCAGTACTTC
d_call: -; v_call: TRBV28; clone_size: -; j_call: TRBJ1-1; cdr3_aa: CASSQAGVWAEAFF; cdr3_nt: TGTGCCAGCAGTCAAGCAGGGGTTTGGGCTGAAGCTTTCTTT
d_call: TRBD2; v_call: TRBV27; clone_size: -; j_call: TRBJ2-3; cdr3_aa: CASSPGLAGVADTQYF; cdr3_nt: TGTGCCAGCAGTCCTGGACTAGCGGGAGTAGCAGATACGCAGTATTTT
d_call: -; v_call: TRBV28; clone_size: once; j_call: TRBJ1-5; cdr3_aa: CASSLQGRPQHF; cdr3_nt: TGTGCCAGCAGTTTACAGGGGAGACCCCAGCATTTT
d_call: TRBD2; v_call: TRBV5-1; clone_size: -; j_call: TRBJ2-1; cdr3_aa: CASSLGLAGTYNEQFF; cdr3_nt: TGCGCCAGCAGCTTGGGACTAGCGGGAACCTACAATGAGCAGTTCTTC
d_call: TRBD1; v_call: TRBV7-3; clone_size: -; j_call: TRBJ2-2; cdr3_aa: CALIPGDRGNTGELFF; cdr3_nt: TGTGCCCTCATCCCCGGTGACAGGGGGAACACCGGGGAGCTGTTTTTT
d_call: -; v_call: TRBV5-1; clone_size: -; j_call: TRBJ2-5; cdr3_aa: CASRRGYQETQYF; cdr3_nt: TGCGCCAGCAGGCGAGGCTATCAAGAGACCCAGTACTTC
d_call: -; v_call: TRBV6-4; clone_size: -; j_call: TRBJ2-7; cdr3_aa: CASPAGFSYEQYF; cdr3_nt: TGTGCCAGCCCGGCGGGGTTTTCCTACGAGCAGTACTTC
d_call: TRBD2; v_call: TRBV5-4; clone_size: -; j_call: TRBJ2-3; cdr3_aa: CASSSGAGPGADTQYF; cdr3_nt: TGTGCCAGCAGCTCTGGAGCGGGACCCGGGGCAGATACGCAGTATTTT
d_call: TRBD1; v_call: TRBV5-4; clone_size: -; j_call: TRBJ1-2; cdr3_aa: CASSRGQDDYGYTF; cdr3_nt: TGTGCCAGCAGCAGGGGACAGGACGACTATGGCTACACCTTC
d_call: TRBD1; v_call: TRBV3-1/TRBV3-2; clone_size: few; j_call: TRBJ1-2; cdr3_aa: CASSVGQGANGYTF; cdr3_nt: TGTGCCAGCAGCGTCGGACAGGGGGCAAACGGCTACACCTTC
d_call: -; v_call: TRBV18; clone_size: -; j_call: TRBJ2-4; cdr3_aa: CASSPSQGRAKNIQYF; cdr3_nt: TGTGCCAGCTCACCGTCCCAGGGGAGAGCCAAAAACATTCAGTACTTC
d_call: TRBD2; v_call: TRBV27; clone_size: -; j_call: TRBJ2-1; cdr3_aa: CASSLVASGSGEQFF; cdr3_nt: TGTGCCAGCAGTTTAGTGGCTAGCGGGAGTGGTGAGCAGTTCTTC
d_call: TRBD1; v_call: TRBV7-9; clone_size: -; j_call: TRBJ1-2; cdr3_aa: CASSMDRHGYTF; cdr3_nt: TGTGCCAGCAGCATGGACAGGCATGGCTACACCTTC
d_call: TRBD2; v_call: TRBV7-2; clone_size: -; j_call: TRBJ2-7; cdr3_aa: CASRRSGTSGDYEQYF; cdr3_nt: TGTGCCAGCAGACGTTCCGGGACTAGCGGGGACTACGAGCAGTACTTC
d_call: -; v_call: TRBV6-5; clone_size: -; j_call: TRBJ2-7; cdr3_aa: CASSYVNRGGNYEQYF; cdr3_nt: TGTGCCAGCAGTTACGTCAACAGGGGGGGAAACTACGAGCAGTACTTC
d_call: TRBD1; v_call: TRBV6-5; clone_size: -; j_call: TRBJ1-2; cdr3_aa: CASSPDRGRLGGYTF; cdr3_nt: TGTGCCAGCAGCCCGGACAGGGGGAGATTGGGGGGCTACACCTTC
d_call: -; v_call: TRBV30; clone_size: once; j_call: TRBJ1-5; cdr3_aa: CAWTRQYSNQPQHF; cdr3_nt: TGTGCCTGGACCCGACAGTATAGCAATCAGCCCCAGCATTTT
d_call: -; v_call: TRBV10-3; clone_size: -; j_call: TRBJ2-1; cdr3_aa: CAISRDNEQFF; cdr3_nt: TGTGCCATCAGTCGGGACAATGAGCAGTTCTTC
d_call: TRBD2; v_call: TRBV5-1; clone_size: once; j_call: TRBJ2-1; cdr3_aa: CASSLTSGSNEQFF; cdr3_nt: TGCGCCAGCAGCTTGACTAGCGGGAGTAATGAGCAGTTCTTC